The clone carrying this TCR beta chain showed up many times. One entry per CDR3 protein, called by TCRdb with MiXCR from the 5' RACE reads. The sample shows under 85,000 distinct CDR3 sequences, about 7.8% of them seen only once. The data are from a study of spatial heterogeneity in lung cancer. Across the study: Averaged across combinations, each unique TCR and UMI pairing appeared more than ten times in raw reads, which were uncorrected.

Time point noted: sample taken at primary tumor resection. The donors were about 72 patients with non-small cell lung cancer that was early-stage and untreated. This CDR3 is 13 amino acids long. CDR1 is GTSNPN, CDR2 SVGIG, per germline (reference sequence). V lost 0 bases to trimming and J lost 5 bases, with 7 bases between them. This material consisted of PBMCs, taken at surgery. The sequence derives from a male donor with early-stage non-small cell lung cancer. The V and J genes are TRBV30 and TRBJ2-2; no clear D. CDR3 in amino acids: CAWSVQWTGELFF. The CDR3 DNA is TGTGCCTGGAGTGTACAGTGGACCGGGGAGCTGTTTTTT.